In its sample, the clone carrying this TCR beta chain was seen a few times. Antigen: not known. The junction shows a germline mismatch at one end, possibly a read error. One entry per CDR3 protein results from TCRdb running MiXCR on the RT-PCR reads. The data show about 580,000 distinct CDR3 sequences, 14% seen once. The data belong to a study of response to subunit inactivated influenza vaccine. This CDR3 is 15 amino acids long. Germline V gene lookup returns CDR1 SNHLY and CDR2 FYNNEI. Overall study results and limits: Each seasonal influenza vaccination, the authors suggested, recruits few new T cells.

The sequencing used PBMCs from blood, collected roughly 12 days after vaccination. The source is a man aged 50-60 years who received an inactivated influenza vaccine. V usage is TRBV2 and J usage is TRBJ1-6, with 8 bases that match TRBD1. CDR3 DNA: TGTGCCAGCGGTGATCAGGGGGCAGGAAATTCACCCCTCCACTTT. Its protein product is CASGDQGAGNSPLHF.